This TCR beta chain was identified in a study of naive CD8 T cells in extremely preterm neonates. Sequencing used immunoSEQ multiplex PCR; TCRdb keeps in-frame clones, though not all of them. This sample has about 7,000 clones, with 95% to 98% found just once. V shed 0 bases, J shed 2 bases, and the junction held 13 bases outside the gene matches. The CDR3 is made up of 18 amino acids. Germline loops: CDR1 LGHNA, CDR2 YNFKEQ. A note on this clone: Its target is not known.

Blood donors were healthy children aged roughly 15-56 months and healthy nonsmoking adults. Sorted cells: live naive CD8+ T cells, CD45RA+CCR7+, Annexin V-negative. Study-wide findings and caveats: Preterm neonates had significantly lower iChao1 richness than other age groups. Relative to older groups, preterm infants had shorter, less trimmed CDR3s with fewer N additions.

This chain connects TRBV4-2 to TRBJ2-7; 7 bases agree with TRBD2. The material sequenced was naive CD8+ T cells from blood. The clonotype was recovered from a human donor in good health. In nucleotides, the CDR3 is TGTGCCAGCAGCCAAGAGGAGGTCTCGGGGGGTTCTACCTACGAGCAGTACTTC. It specifies CASSQEEVSGGSTYEQYF.